These T cell receptor beta chains were read from a single sample in a study of OX40 agonist ivuxolimab in advanced cancers. The method was immunoSEQ multiplex PCR; TCRdb's version includes in-frame clones alone and lacks a portion of them. The sample includes tens of thousands of clones, about 90% of them seen just once. The sample was CD4+ or CD8+ T cells sorted from blood, taken in a trial of the OX40 agonist ivuxolimab. All receptors come from an adult with an advanced solid tumor such as melanoma, head and neck, liver or kidney cancer. The CDR3 runs from the conserved cysteine through the conserved F or W. A D gene is named only where the DNA matches it firmly. Only part of the rows carry a size: once, few, many, or a class if the clone is expanded.

j_gene: TRBJ2-7
v_gene: TRBV7-2
d_gene: TRBD1
abundance: NA
CDR3aa: CASSPSGTGGLYEQYF
CDR3nt: TGTGCCAGCAGCCCATCGGGGACAGGGGGCCTCTACGAGCAGTACTTC

j_gene: TRBJ2-3
v_gene: TRBV5-1
d_gene: TRBD2
abundance: NA
CDR3aa: CASNPGLVYQGTQYF
CDR3nt: TGCGCCAGCAACCCGGGACTAGTATACCAAGGTACGCAGTATTTT

j_gene: TRBJ1-3
v_gene: TRBV6-5
d_gene: NA
abundance: NA
CDR3aa: CASQPTGYSGNTIYF
CDR3nt: TGTGCCAGCCAACCTACAGGGTACTCTGGAAACACCATATATTTT

j_gene: TRBJ2-7
v_gene: TRBV18
d_gene: TRBD1
abundance: NA
CDR3aa: CASSGQGNEQYF
CDR3nt: TGTGCCAGTTCGGGACAGGGGAACGAGCAGTACTTC

j_gene: TRBJ2-1
v_gene: TRBV15
d_gene: NA
abundance: NA
CDR3aa: CATSRRTRGGSYNEQFF
CDR3nt: TGTGCCACCAGCAGACGAACCCGAGGGGGTTCCTACAATGAGCAGTTCTTC

j_gene: TRBJ2-7
v_gene: TRBV2
d_gene: NA
abundance: NA
CDR3aa: CASRGYEQYF
CDR3nt: TGTGCCAGCAGGGGGTACGAGCAGTACTTC

j_gene: TRBJ2-4
v_gene: TRBV11-3
d_gene: TRBD1
abundance: NA
CDR3aa: CASSLEGTGANIQYF
CDR3nt: TGTGCCAGCAGCTTAGAAGGGACAGGGGCGAACATTCAGTACTTC

j_gene: TRBJ2-2
v_gene: TRBV18
d_gene: TRBD1
abundance: NA
CDR3aa: CASSPPRTGTGELFF
CDR3nt: TGTGCCAGCTCACCACCCCGGACAGGGACCGGGGAGCTGTTTTTT

j_gene: TRBJ1-4
v_gene: TRBV5-1
d_gene: NA
abundance: NA
CDR3aa: CASSSDLPNEKLFF
CDR3nt: TGCGCCAGCAGCTCGGACCTTCCCAATGAAAAACTGTTTTTT

j_gene: TRBJ2-7
v_gene: TRBV9
d_gene: TRBD1
abundance: medium-sized
CDR3aa: CASSASGTGSEQYF
CDR3nt: TGTGCCAGCAGCGCCTCCGGGACAGGGAGCGAGCAGTACTTC

j_gene: TRBJ1-1
v_gene: TRBV28
d_gene: NA
abundance: NA
CDR3aa: CASITGRNTEAFF
CDR3nt: TGTGCCAGCATTACAGGGAGGAACACTGAAGCTTTCTTT

j_gene: TRBJ2-7
v_gene: TRBV4-1
d_gene: TRBD1
abundance: NA
CDR3aa: CASSLDRGAWEQYF
CDR3nt: TGCGCCAGCAGCCTTGACAGGGGGGCGTGGGAGCAGTACTTC

j_gene: TRBJ2-3
v_gene: TRBV4-2
d_gene: NA
abundance: once
CDR3aa: CASSQFISTDTQYF
CDR3nt: TGTGCCAGCAGCCAATTCATCTCCACAGATACGCAGTATTTT

j_gene: TRBJ1-4
v_gene: TRBV6-5
d_gene: NA
abundance: NA
CDR3aa: CASSYSEGVIGEKLFF
CDR3nt: TGTGCCAGCAGTTACTCGGAAGGGGTTATTGGGGAAAAACTGTTTTTT

j_gene: TRBJ2-1
v_gene: TRBV7-6
d_gene: NA
abundance: NA
CDR3aa: CASRPAWGMENEQFF
CDR3nt: TGTGCCAGCAGACCGGCTTGGGGGATGGAGAATGAGCAGTTCTTC

j_gene: TRBJ2-5
v_gene: TRBV4-1
d_gene: NA
abundance: NA
CDR3aa: CASSQDSRTQETQYF
CDR3nt: TGCGCCAGCAGCCAAGACTCGCGGACACAAGAGACCCAGTACTTC

j_gene: TRBJ1-2
v_gene: TRBV7-6
d_gene: TRBD1
abundance: few
CDR3aa: CASSAGTGVAYGYTF
CDR3nt: TGTGCCAGCAGCGCCGGGACAGGGGTCGCCTATGGCTACACCTTC

j_gene: TRBJ2-3
v_gene: TRBV5-1
d_gene: NA
abundance: once
CDR3aa: CASSLEISAWGTDTQYF
CDR3nt: TGCGCCAGCAGCTTGGAAATATCTGCATGGGGCACAGATACGCAGTATTTT

j_gene: TRBJ2-7
v_gene: TRBV6-6
d_gene: TRBD2
abundance: NA
CDR3aa: CASSYPQTAGEQYF
CDR3nt: TGTGCCAGCAGTTACCCCCAGACAGCGGGAGAACAGTACTTC

j_gene: TRBJ2-7
v_gene: TRBV5-1
d_gene: TRBD1
abundance: NA
CDR3aa: CASSLNRGYEQYF
CDR3nt: TGCGCCAGCAGCTTGAACAGGGGTTACGAGCAGTACTTC

j_gene: TRBJ1-6
v_gene: TRBV19
d_gene: TRBD1
abundance: NA
CDR3aa: CASSPPGQGYSPLHF
CDR3nt: TGTGCCAGTAGTCCCCCGGGACAGGGCTATTCACCCCTCCACTTT

j_gene: TRBJ2-7
v_gene: TRBV19
d_gene: NA
abundance: NA
CDR3aa: CASSTGQITYEQYF
CDR3nt: TGTGCCAGTAGTACCGGACAGATCACCTACGAGCAGTACTTC

j_gene: TRBJ1-2
v_gene: TRBV4-1
d_gene: NA
abundance: NA
CDR3aa: CASSQAQGYGYTF
CDR3nt: TGCGCCAGCAGCCAGGCTCAGGGCTATGGCTACACCTTC

j_gene: TRBJ2-7
v_gene: TRBV28
d_gene: NA
abundance: NA
CDR3aa: CASSNLATYEQYF
CDR3nt: TGTGCCAGCAGTAATCTGGCGACCTACGAGCAGTACTTC

j_gene: TRBJ2-7
v_gene: TRBV18
d_gene: NA
abundance: NA
CDR3aa: CASSPSSRYEQYF
CDR3nt: TGTGCCAGCTCACCCTCTAGCAGGTACGAGCAGTACTTC

j_gene: TRBJ2-1
v_gene: TRBV11-3
d_gene: TRBD2
abundance: NA
CDR3aa: CASSLIAGGNNEQFF
CDR3nt: TGTGCCAGCAGCCTGATAGCGGGAGGGAACAATGAGCAGTTCTTC

j_gene: TRBJ2-3
v_gene: TRBV7-6
d_gene: NA
abundance: NA
CDR3aa: CASSLGDPLTDTQYF
CDR3nt: TGTGCCAGCAGCTTAGGAGACCCTCTCACAGATACGCAGTATTTT

j_gene: TRBJ2-2
v_gene: TRBV6-4
d_gene: TRBD2
abundance: NA
CDR3aa: CASKLAGDTGELFF
CDR3nt: TGTGCCAGCAAACTAGCGGGAGACACCGGGGAGCTGTTTTTT

j_gene: TRBJ2-3
v_gene: TRBV6-1
d_gene: NA
abundance: NA
CDR3aa: CASSEMIGASSTDTQYF
CDR3nt: TGTGCCAGCAGTGAAATGATCGGGGCCTCTAGCACAGATACGCAGTATTTT

j_gene: TRBJ2-1
v_gene: TRBV5-1
d_gene: NA
abundance: NA
CDR3aa: CASSLDGAWEQFF
CDR3nt: TGCGCCAGCAGCTTGGACGGGGCATGGGAGCAGTTCTTC

j_gene: TRBJ1-3
v_gene: TRBV27
d_gene: TRBD1
abundance: NA
CDR3aa: CASRAQGALGATIYF
CDR3nt: TGTGCCAGCAGGGCACAGGGGGCTCTCGGGGCCACCATATATTTT

j_gene: TRBJ2-7
v_gene: TRBV11-3
d_gene: NA
abundance: NA
CDR3aa: CASSLGKSSYEQYF
CDR3nt: TGTGCCAGCAGCTTGGGCAAGAGCTCCTACGAGCAGTACTTC

j_gene: TRBJ2-7
v_gene: TRBV19
d_gene: NA
abundance: NA
CDR3aa: CASSPRPQRGIGHEQYF
CDR3nt: TGTGCCAGTAGTCCCCGACCTCAGAGGGGTATTGGCCACGAGCAGTACTTC

j_gene: TRBJ2-3
v_gene: TRBV4-2
d_gene: TRBD2
abundance: NA
CDR3aa: CASSQGIPGLAGGFEEDTQYF
CDR3nt: TGTGCCAGCAGCCAAGGGATACCGGGACTAGCGGGAGGATTTGAGGAAGATACGCAGTATTTT